This T cell receptor beta chain was retrieved from a study of early T cells in non-severe SARS-CoV-2 infection. Across the whole study: Investigators sequenced bulk RNA drawn from unsorted whole blood, and chains remained unpaired. Overall study results and limits: Comparison of clonotypes with VDJdb favored anti-spike CD8 responses while missing private and CD4 specificities.

This clonotype was counted a few times. Its antigen is currently unknown. CDR3 length equals 14 residues. Germline CDR1 is SGHTA and CDR2 is FQGNSA. Trimming cost V 6 bases and J 4 bases, with 15 bases left between them. Individual cDNA molecules carried attached unique molecular identifiers. A single record per CDR3 protein comes from TCRdb applying MiXCR to the 5' RACE reads. The sample gives tens of thousands of distinct CDR3 sequences, about 5.6% of which show up once; around 4.4% is in the top ten. This TCR was sampled from an adult who was a healthcare worker with PCR-confirmed SARS-CoV-2 infection or an uninfected control (not recorded which). Material: whole blood. J is TRBJ2-5 and V is TRBV7-2; possible D gene TRBD1, 6 bases. CDR3 protein: CASSHALRGETQYF. CDR3 DNA sequence: TGTGCCAGCAGTCATGCCCTCAGGGGAGAGACCCAGTACTTC.